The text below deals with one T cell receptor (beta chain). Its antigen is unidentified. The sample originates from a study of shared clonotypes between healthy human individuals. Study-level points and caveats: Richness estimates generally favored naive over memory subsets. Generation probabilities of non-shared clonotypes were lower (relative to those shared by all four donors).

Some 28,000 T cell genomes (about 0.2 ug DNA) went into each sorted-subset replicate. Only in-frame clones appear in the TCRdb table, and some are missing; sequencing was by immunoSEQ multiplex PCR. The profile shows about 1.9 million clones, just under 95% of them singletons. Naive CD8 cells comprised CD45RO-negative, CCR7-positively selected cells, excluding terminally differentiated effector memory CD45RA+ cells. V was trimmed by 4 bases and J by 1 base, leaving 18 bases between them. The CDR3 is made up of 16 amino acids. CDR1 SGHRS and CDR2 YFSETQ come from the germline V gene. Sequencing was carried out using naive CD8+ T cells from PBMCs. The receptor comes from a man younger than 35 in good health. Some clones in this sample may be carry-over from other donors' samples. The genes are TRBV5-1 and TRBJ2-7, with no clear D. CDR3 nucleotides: TGCGCCAGCAGCCTATCGAGGACGGACCCGTCCTACGAGCAGTACTTC. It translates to CASSLSRTDPSYEQYF.